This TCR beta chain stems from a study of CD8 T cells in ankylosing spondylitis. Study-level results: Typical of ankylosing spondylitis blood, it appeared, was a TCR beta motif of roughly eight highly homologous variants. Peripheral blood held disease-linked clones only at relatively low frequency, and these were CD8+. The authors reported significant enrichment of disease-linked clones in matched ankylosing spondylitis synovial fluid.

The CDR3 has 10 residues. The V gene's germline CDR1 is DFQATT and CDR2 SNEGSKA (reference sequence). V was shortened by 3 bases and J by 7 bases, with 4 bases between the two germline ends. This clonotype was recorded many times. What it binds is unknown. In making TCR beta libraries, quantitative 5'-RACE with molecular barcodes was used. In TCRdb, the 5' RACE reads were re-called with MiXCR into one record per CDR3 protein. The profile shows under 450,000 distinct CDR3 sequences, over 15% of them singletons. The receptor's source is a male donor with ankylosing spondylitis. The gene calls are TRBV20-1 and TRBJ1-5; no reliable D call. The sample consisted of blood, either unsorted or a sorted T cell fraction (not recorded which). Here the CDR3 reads CSARLQPQHF. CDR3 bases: TGCAGTGCTAGGCTCCAGCCCCAGCATTTT.